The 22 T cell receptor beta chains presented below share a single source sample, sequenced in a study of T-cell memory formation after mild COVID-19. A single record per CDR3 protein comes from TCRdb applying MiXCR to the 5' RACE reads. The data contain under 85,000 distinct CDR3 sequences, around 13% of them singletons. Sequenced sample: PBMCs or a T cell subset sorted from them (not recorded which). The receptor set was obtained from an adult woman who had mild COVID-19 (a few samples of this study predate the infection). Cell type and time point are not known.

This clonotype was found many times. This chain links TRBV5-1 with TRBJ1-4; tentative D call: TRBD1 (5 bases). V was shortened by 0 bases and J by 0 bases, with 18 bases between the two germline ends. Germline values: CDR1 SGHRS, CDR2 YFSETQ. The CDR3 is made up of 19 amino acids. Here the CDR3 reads CASSLAVIGTEPTNEKLFF. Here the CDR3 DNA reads TGCGCCAGCAGCTTGGCCGTTATTGGGACGGAACCAACTAATGAAAAACTGTTTTTT.

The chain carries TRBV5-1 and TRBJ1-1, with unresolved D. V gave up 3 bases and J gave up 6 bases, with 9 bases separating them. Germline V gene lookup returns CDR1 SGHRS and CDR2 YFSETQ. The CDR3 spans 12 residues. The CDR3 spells CASSWTGAEAFF. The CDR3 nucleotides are TGCGCCAGCAGCTGGACCGGGGCTGAAGCTTTCTTT.

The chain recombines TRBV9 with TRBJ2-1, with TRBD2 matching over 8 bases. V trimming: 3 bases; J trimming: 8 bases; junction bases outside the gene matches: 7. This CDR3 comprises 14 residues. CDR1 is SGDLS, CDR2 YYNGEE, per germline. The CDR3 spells CASSATLTSDEQFF. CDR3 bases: TGTGCCAGCAGCGCCACTTTGACTAGCGATGAGCAGTTCTTC.

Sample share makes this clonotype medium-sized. The CDR3 coding sequence is TGTGCCAGCAACGTTGGGGAGGATTACTACGAGCAGTACTTC. Protein: CASNVGEDYYEQYF. This chain uses TRBV7-8 with TRBJ2-7; tentatively, D is TRBD2 (6 bases). Trimming took off 7 bases at V and 3 bases at J, with 16 bases between the two ends. The germline V gene has CDR1 SGHVS and CDR2 FQNEAQ. The length of the CDR3 is 14 residues.

For the CDR3, the DNA is TGTGCCAGCAGCTCCGGGACAGGTCCTTATGAGCAGTTCTTC. It translates to CASSSGTGPYEQFF. The chain employs TRBV7-9 and TRBJ2-1; 8 positions agree with TRBD1. From germline, CDR1 is SEHNR and CDR2 FQNEAQ (reference sequence). The length of the CDR3 is 14 residues. Trimming took 4 bases from V and 8 from J; bases not matched to a gene: 7.

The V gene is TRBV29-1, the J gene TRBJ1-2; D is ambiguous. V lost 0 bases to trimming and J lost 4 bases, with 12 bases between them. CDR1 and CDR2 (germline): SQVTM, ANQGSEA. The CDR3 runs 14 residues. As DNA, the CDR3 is TGCAGCGTTGAAGACGTGGGATCGCTCTATGGCTACACCTTC. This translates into CSVEDVGSLYGYTF.

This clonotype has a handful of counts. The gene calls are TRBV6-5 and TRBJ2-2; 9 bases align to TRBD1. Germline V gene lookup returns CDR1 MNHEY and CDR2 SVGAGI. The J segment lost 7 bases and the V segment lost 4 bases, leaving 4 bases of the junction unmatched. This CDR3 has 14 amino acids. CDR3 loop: CASSSQGAGGELFF. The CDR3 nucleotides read TGTGCCAGCAGTTCACAGGGGGCTGGCGGGGAGCTGTTTTTT.

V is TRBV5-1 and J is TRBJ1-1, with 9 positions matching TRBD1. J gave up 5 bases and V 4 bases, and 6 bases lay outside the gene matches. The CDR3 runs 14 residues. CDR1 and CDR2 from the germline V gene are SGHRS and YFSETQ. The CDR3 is CASSAGQGGTEAFF. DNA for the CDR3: TGCGCCAGCAGCGCGGGACAGGGTGGAACTGAAGCTTTCTTT.

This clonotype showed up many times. The CDR3 bases are TGCAGCGTCAGGGGTGGACTACCCAGGGATGAGCAGTTCTTC. It codes for CSVRGGLPRDEQFF. The chain is built from TRBV29-1 and TRBJ2-1; D tentatively fits TRBD1 or TRBD2 (6 bases each). The V gene's germline CDR1 is SQVTM and CDR2 ANQGSEA. The ends were cut back, 6 bases at V and 8 bases at J, with 20 bases in the middle. The CDR3 runs 14 residues.

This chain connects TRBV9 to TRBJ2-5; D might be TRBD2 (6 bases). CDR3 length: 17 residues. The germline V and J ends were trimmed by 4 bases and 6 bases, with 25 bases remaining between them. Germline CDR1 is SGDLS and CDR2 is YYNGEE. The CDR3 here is CASSLPQEEGTDKTQYF. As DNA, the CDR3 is TGTGCCAGCAGCCTCCCCCAAGAGGAGGGAACGGATAAGACCCAGTACTTC.

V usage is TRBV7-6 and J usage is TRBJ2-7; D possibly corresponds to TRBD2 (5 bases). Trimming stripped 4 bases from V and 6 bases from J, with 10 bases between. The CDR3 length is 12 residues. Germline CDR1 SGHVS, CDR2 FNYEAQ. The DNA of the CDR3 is TGTGCCAGCAGCTCCATGACTACCGAGCAGTACTTC. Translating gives CASSSMTTEQYF.

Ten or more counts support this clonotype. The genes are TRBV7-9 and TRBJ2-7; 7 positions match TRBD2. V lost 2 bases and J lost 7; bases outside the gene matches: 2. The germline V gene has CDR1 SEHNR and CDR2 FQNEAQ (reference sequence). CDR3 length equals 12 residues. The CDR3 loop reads CASSLLGGEQYF. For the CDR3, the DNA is TGTGCCAGCAGCTTATTGGGAGGGGAGCAGTACTTC.

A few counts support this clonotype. The CDR3 bases are TGTGCCAGCAGCTCTACTGACCTGGGTGGGACTGAAGCTTTCTTT. This gives the protein CASSSTDLGGTEAFF. The chain couples TRBV5-4 to TRBJ1-1; D is ambiguous. The germline gives CDR1 SGHNT, CDR2 YYREEE (reference sequence). Trimming pared 3 bases from V and 5 bases from J, leaving 17 bases between. This CDR3 region has 15 residues. Using reference TRBV5-4 and TRBJ1-1 for the parts outside the CDR3, the full variable domain is ETGVTQSPTHLIKTRGQQVTLRCSSQSGHNTVSWYQQALGQGPQFIFQYYREEENGRGNFPPRFSGLQFPNYSSELNVNALELDDSALYLCASSSTDLGGTEAFFGQGTRLTVV.

CDR3 nucleotide sequence: TGTGCCAGCAGCCAATTTAAGACACGGTCACCCCTCCACTTT. Its protein is CASSQFKTRSPLHF. The rearrangement joins TRBV14 to TRBJ1-6; D is ambiguous. CDR1 SGHDN and CDR2 FVKESK come from the germline V gene. The CDR3 covers 14 residues. V was clipped by 2 bases and J by 10 bases, with 12 bases between them.

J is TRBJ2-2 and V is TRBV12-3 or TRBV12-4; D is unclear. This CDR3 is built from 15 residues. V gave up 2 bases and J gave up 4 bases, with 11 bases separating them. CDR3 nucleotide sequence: TGTGCCAGCAGTTTACGGCCAGGCTCCACCGGGGAGCTGTTTTTT. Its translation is CASSLRPGSTGELFF.

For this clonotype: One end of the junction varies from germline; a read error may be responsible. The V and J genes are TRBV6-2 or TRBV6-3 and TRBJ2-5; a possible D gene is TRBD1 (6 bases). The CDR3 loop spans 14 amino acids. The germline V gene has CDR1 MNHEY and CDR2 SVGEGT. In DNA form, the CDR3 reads TGTGCCAGCACTTACCGGGACACCCAAGAGACCCAGTACTTC. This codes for CASTYRDTQETQYF.

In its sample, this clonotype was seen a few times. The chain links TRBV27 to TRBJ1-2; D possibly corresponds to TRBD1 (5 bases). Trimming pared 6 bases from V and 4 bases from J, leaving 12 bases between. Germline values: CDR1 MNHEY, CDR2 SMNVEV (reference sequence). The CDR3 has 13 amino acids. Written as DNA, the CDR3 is TGTGCCAGCAGGATGACAGAACTCTATGGCTACACCTTC. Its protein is CASRMTELYGYTF.

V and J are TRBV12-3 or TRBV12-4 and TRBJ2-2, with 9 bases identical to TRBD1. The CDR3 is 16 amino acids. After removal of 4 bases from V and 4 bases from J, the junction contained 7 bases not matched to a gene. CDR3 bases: TGTGCCAGCAGTTCACCCGGGACAGGGCTCACCGGGGAGCTGTTTTTT. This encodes CASSSPGTGLTGELFF.

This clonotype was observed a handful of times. Here the CDR3 DNA reads TGTGCCAGCAGCCTAACCGGGACAGATCCCTACGAGCAGTACTTC. This gives the protein CASSLTGTDPYEQYF. This chain links TRBV5-5 with TRBJ2-7, with TRBD1 matching 7 bases. The CDR3 is 15 amino acids. The V and J ends lost 4 bases and 2 bases, in that order; junction bases with no gene match: 9. CDR1 SGHKS and CDR2 YYEKEE come from the germline V gene (reference sequence).

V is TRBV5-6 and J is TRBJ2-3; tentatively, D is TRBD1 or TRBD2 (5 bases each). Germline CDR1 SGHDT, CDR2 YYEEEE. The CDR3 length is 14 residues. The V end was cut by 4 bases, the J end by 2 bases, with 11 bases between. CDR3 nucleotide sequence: TGTGCCAGCAGCCTGGGGACCCTCACAGATACGCAGTATTTT. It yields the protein CASSLGTLTDTQYF.

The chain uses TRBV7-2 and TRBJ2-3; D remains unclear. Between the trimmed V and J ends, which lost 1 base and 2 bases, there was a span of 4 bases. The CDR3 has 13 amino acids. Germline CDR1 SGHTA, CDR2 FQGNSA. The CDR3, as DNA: TGTGCCAGCAGCTTAGTTGACACAGATACGCAGTATTTT. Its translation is CASSLVDTDTQYF.

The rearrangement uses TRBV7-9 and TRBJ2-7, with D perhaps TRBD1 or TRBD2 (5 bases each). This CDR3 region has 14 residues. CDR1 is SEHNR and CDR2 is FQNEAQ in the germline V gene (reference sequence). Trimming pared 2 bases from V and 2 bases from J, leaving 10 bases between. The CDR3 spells CASSLSGAAYEQYF. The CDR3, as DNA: TGTGCCAGCAGCTTATCCGGGGCGGCCTACGAGCAGTACTTC.